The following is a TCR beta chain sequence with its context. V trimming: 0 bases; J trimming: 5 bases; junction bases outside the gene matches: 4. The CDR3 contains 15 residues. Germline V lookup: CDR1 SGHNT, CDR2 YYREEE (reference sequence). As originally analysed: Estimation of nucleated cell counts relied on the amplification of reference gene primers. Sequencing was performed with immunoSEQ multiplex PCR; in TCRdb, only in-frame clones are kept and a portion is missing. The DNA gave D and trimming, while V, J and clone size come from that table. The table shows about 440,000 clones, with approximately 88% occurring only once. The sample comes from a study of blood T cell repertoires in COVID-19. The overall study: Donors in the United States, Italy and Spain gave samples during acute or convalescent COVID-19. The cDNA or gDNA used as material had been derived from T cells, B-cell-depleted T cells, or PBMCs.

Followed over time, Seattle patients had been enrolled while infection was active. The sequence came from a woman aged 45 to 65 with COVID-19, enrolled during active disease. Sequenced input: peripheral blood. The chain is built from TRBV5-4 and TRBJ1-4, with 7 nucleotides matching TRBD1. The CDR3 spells CASSLAGTENEKLFF. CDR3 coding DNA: TGTGCCAGCAGCTTGGCAGGGACAGAAAATGAAAAACTGTTTTTT.